These 26 T cell receptor beta chains were sequenced from one sample in a study of T cell clonality in common variable immunodeficiency. Study-wide findings and caveats: In common variable immunodeficiency, TCR beta chains reportedly carried fewer deletions and N-nucleotide insertions.

Which antigens these TCRs recognize remains unknown. Sequenced by immunoSEQ multiplex PCR; TCRdb stores in-frame clones only, minus some. The profile covers approximately 28,000 clones, none occurring a single time. Sequenced input: peripheral blood mononuclear cells. The receptors originated from a human donor with common variable immunodeficiency.

This clone turned up a few times. The read gets to within 3 residues of the CDR3 end, and the germline J gene fills in the rest. The genes are TRBV20-1 and TRBJ2-7; D not resolved. Germline CDR1 reads DFQATT; CDR2 reads SNEGSKA (reference sequence). V was pared by 6 bases and J by 3 bases, with 18 bases between. This CDR3 is 14 amino acids long. The chain's CDR3 is CSAEKVQINYEQYF. The CDR3 DNA, read in part, is TGCAGTGCCGAAAAGGTCCAGATTAACTACGAG.

Points on this clone: The read ends 3 residues before the CDR3 terminus; that terminus is restored from the germline J gene. This chain connects TRBV23-1 to TRBJ1-5; TRBD1 matches at 7 bases. TRBV23-1 carries the ORF label, with uncertain function. The V segment lost 2 bases and the J segment 3 bases; nucleotides outside the gene matches: 13. The CDR3 is 18 amino acids. The covered CDR3 bases are TGCGCCAGCAGTCAAACCCCACGAGGGACAGTACTCAATCAGCCC. Translated, it gives CASSQTPRGTVLNQP. The CDR3 as a whole reads CASSQTPRGTVLNQPQHF.

The CDR3 bases that were read are TGTGCCAGCAGCTTAGGGGGCAGGGGGCCCTACGAG. Translation gives CASSLGGRGPYE. The CDR3 as a whole reads CASSLGGRGPYEQYF. This rearrangement joins TRBV11-2 to TRBJ2-7; 8 nucleotides match TRBD1. The read finishes 3 residues shy of the CDR3 end, and the germline J gene is used to complete it. Losses at the gene ends were 1 base for V and 2 bases for J; bases not matched to a gene: 4. Germline V CDR1 and CDR2: SGHAT, FQNNGV. The CDR3 is 15 amino acids.

This clone was seen many times. The sequence runs out 3 residues before the end of the CDR3; the remainder is reconstructed from the germline J gene. V and J are TRBV5-4 and TRBJ1-4; 8 bases line up with TRBD1. This CDR3 spans 14 amino acids. The V gene's germline CDR1 is SGHNT and CDR2 YYREEE (reference sequence). J gave up 4 bases and V 3 bases, and 2 bases lay outside the gene matches. CDR3 DNA, as far as it was read: TGTGCCAGCAGCTCCGGACAGGGTAATGAAAAA. Translated: CASSSGQGNEK. The whole CDR3 reads CASSSGQGNEKLFF.

At least ten counts were recorded for this clone. Coverage ceases 3 residues before the CDR3 finishes, and the germline J gene fills in the end. The chain uses TRBV19 and TRBJ2-1; TRBD1 agrees at 7 bases. The germline gives CDR1 LNHDA, CDR2 SQIVND (reference sequence). V was clipped by 5 bases and J by 3 bases; unmatched bases: 1. The CDR3 consists of 13 residues. The sequenced part of the CDR3 DNA is TGTGCCAGTAGTGGGACAGACTACAATGAG. Its protein is CASSGTDYNE. The CDR3 in its entirety is CASSGTDYNEQFF. Looking up the rest from reference TRBV19 and TRBJ2-1 gives the full variable domain: DGGITQSPKYLFRKEGQNVTLSCEQNLNHDAMYWYRQDPGQGLRLIYYSQIVNDFQKGDIAEGYSVSREKKESFPLTVTSAQKNPTAFYLCASSGTDYNEQFFGPGTRLTVL.

This clone was observed a few times. The observed sequence ends 3 residues before the CDR3 terminus, with the missing tail filled in from the germline J gene. The chain carries TRBV30 and TRBJ1-5, with TRBD1 identical over 7 bases. There are 13 residues in the CDR3. CDR1 is GTSNPN, CDR2 SVGIG, per germline (reference sequence). Trimming cost V 8 bases and J 3 bases; bases outside gene matches: 7. This CDR3 reads CAGQTGNNQPQHF. The CDR3 DNA, read in part, is TGTGCCGGGCAGACAGGGAACAATCAGCCC. The full variable domain, with the rest looked up from reference TRBV30 and TRBJ1-5, is SQTIHQWPATLVQPVGSPLSLECTVEGTSNPNLYWYRQAAGRGLQLLFYSVGIGQISSEVPQNLSASRPQDRQFILSSKKLLLSDSGFYLCAGQTGNNQPQHFGDGTRLSIL.

Turning to this clone: The read terminates 3 residues ahead of where the CDR3 ends, so the germline J gene completes it. The chain employs TRBV5-8 and TRBJ2-1; TRBD2 matches 13 bases. The CDR3 is made up of 15 amino acids. In germline, CDR1 is SGHTS, CDR2 YDEGEE. V dropped 4 bases and J dropped 9; count of bases not matched to a gene: 7. CDR3 DNA (partial): TGTGCCAGCAGCCAAACTAGCGGGAGGGCCCGTGAG. Residues: CASSQTSGRARE. The full CDR3 protein is CASSQTSGRAREQFF.

This clone was seen many times. CDR3 sequence: CSARGSRQTHLTDTQYF. CDR3 DNA, as far as it was read: TGCAGTGCTAGAGGTTCCCGACAGACCCACCTCACAGATACG. The chain combines TRBV20-1 with TRBJ2-3; the D gene is possibly TRBD1 (5 bases). Read coverage stops 3 residues before the CDR3 terminus; the germline J gene supplies the remainder. V gave up 1 base and J gave up 2 bases, with 19 bases separating them. Germline V gene data show CDR1 as DFQATT and CDR2 as SNEGSKA (reference sequence). The CDR3 extends over 17 amino acids.

As regards this clone: Sequencing ends 3 residues short of the CDR3 end; the germline J gene provides the rest. The V gene is TRBV2, the J gene TRBJ1-5; 7 bases fit TRBD1. There are 15 residues in the CDR3. With 7 bases clipped from V and 6 bases from J, the junction kept 12 bases outside the gene matches. Germline loops: CDR1 SNHLY, CDR2 FYNNEI. The CDR3 loop reads CASMDRKSSGQPQHF. The sequenced part of the CDR3 DNA is TGTGCCAGCATGGACAGGAAGAGTTCTGGTCAGCCC.

In the case of this clone: The CDR3 end falls 3 residues outside the read, so it is completed with the germline J gene. V usage is TRBV5-1 and J usage is TRBJ1-1; 8 nucleotides agree with TRBD1. The CDR3 has 13 residues. Germline V gene sequence: CDR1 SGHRS, CDR2 YFSETQ. V was clipped by 3 bases and J by 4 bases; unmatched bases: 2. The CDR3 sequence is CASSSQGGTEAFF. Partial CDR3 DNA: TGCGCCAGCAGCTCACAGGGGGGCACTGAA.

In this sample, this clone turned up many times. Read coverage stops 3 residues before the CDR3 terminus; the germline J gene supplies the remainder. The rearrangement uses TRBV19 and TRBJ2-1; D may correspond to TRBD1 or TRBD2 (5 bases each). Trimming removed 4 bases at V and 0 bases at J, with 7 bases between. This CDR3 has 14 residues. Germline CDR1 is LNHDA and CDR2 is SQIVND (reference sequence). The CDR3: CASSTGSSYNEQFF. The sequenced part of the CDR3 DNA is TGTGCCAGTAGTACAGGGAGCTCCTACAATGAG.

This clone was counted only a few times. The read finishes 3 residues shy of the CDR3 end, and the germline J gene is used to complete it. The chain combines TRBV19 with TRBJ2-1; D is unclear. The CDR3 totals 13 residues. Deletions cut 6 bases from V and 1 base from J, with 7 bases between. Germline V CDR1 and CDR2: LNHDA, SQIVND (reference sequence). Here the CDR3 reads CASSGISYNEQFF. The sequenced CDR3 bases are TGTGCCAGTAGCGGTATTTCCTACAATGAG.

This clone was recorded many times. The chain's CDR3 is CATGGLADYNEQFF. The sequenced CDR3 bases are TGTGCCACCGGGGGACTAGCGGACTACAATGAG. The chain recombines TRBV19 with TRBJ2-1; TRBD2 aligns across 11 bases. Coverage ceases 3 residues before the CDR3 finishes, and the germline J gene fills in the end. This CDR3 contains 14 residues. V lost 10 bases and J lost 3; bases outside the gene matches: 5. Per germline, CDR1 LNHDA and CDR2 SQIVND (reference sequence).

This clone was seen more than once but under ten times. The DNA ends 3 residues before the CDR3 does, and the rest of the CDR3 is filled in from the germline J gene. The V and J genes are TRBV19 and TRBJ2-5; a weak D match, TRBD1 (6 bases). The ends were cut back, 5 bases at V and 2 bases at J, with 9 bases in the middle. Germline V CDR1 and CDR2: LNHDA, SQIVND (reference sequence). The CDR3 is 13 amino acids. CDR3 loop: CASSLDRQETQYF. The covered CDR3 bases are TGTGCCAGTAGTTTGGACAGACAAGAGACC.

This clone was seen many times. Partial CDR3 DNA: TGTGCCAGCAGTGGTGACAGGAAACTAGCCAAAAACATT. Protein sequence: CASSGDRKLAKNI. The entire CDR3 is CASSGDRKLAKNIQYF. This chain joins TRBV6-1 and TRBJ2-4, with D perhaps TRBD1 (6 bases). The CDR3 end is not reached by the read, which stops 3 residues before it; the germline J gene fills it in. From germline, CDR1 is MNHNS and CDR2 SASEGT. The germline V and J ends were trimmed by 4 bases and 0 bases, with 13 bases remaining between them. This CDR3 is built from 16 residues.

This clone was observed at least ten times. This CDR3 reads CAITAGLSSDTQYF. The part of the CDR3 DNA that was read is TGTGCCATCACGGCAGGTCTAAGTTCAGATACG. The chain is built from TRBV10-3 and TRBJ2-3, with D hard to call. Read data end 3 residues before the CDR3 end; the end is taken from the germline J gene. CDR1 is ENHRY and CDR2 is SYGVKD in the germline V gene. The CDR3 contains 14 residues. V was pared by 7 bases and J by 4 bases, with 15 bases between.

This clone was found many times. From the germline J gene comes the end of the CDR3, since the read stops 3 residues before it. The rearrangement links TRBV20-1 to TRBJ2-5; D possibly corresponds to TRBD1 (6 bases). Trimming took off 4 bases at V and 2 bases at J, with 8 bases between the two ends. The CDR3 is 12 residues long. CDR1 DFQATT and CDR2 SNEGSKA come from the germline V gene (reference sequence). The CDR3 protein is CSATGQQETQYF. The covered CDR3 bases are TGCAGTGCTACTGGACAGCAAGAGACC.

This clone was seen only a few times. The read halts 3 residues ahead of the CDR3 end, with the missing end drawn from the germline J gene. This chain connects TRBV18 to TRBJ2-3; maybe TRBD2 (6 bases). The V end was cut by 2 bases, the J end by 7 bases, with 10 bases between. This CDR3 contains 13 residues. Germline V gene data show CDR1 as KGHSH and CDR2 as LQKENI. The sequenced CDR3 bases are TGTGCCAGCTCACCATCTAGCGAACATACG. It translates to CASSPSSEHT. The entire CDR3 reads CASSPSSEHTQYF.

Worth noting for this clone: The read ends 3 residues before the CDR3 terminus; that terminus is restored from the germline J gene. This chain links TRBV7-2 with TRBJ1-5, with D uncertain. This CDR3 spans 15 amino acids. V gave up 2 bases and J gave up 0 bases, with 8 bases separating them. Germline CDR1 SGHTA, CDR2 FQGNSA. The CDR3: CASSLLVDSNQPQHF. The CDR3 DNA, read in part, is TGTGCCAGCAGCTTATTAGTAGATAGCAATCAGCCC.

This clone was picked up a small number of times. This chain's CDR3 is CASSWGLGGRAYNEQFF. The covered CDR3 bases are TGTGCCAGCAGCTGGGGACTAGGGGGCCGGGCCTACAATGAG. J is TRBJ2-1 and V is TRBV7-8, with D perhaps TRBD2 (8 bases). The CDR3 end lies 3 residues beyond the end of the read and is filled in from the germline J gene. This CDR3 is built from 17 residues. Germline loops: CDR1 SGHVS, CDR2 FQNEAQ. V lost 4 bases and J lost 2, with 18 bases in between.

In its sample, this clone was seen many times. The missing CDR3 end, 3 residues past where the read stops, is filled in from the germline J gene. The V and J genes are TRBV18 and TRBJ2-5, with 10 positions matching TRBD2. There are 16 residues in the CDR3. The V gene end was trimmed by 3 bases and the J gene end by 4 bases; junction bases not matched to a gene: 8. In germline, CDR1 is KGHSH, CDR2 LQKENI. Partial CDR3 DNA: TGTGCCAGCTCACCGGAGCTAGCGGGAGTTCGAGAGACC. Its protein is CASSPELAGVRET. The whole CDR3 protein reads CASSPELAGVRETQYF.

At least ten counts were recorded for this clone. The read halts 3 residues ahead of the CDR3 end, with the missing end drawn from the germline J gene. The rearrangement uses TRBV10-3 and TRBJ2-7; D not certain. Trimming left V 2 bases short and J 4 bases short, with 6 bases between. Germline lookup yields CDR1 ENHRY and CDR2 SYGVKD. The CDR3 has 12 residues. CDR3 amino acids: CAISEHSYEQYF. The sequenced CDR3 bases are TGTGCCATCAGTGAGCATTCATACGAG.

In this sample, this clone turned up many times. The sequenced fragment ends 3 residues before the CDR3 boundary, so the rest is inferred from the germline J gene. The V call is TRBV6-1, the J call TRBJ2-4, with unresolved D. CDR3 length: 16 residues. Trimming took off 1 base at V and 0 bases at J, with 10 bases between the two ends. Germline lookup yields CDR1 MNHNS and CDR2 SASEGT. The CDR3 bases that were read are TGTGCCAGCAGTGAAGTGGTCATACTAGCCAAAAACATT. The encoded protein is CASSEVVILAKNI. The full CDR3 sequence reads CASSEVVILAKNIQYF.

Worth noting for this clone: From the germline J gene comes the end of the CDR3, since the read stops 3 residues before it. The rearrangement links TRBV5-1 to TRBJ1-3; 8 bases line up with TRBD1. The CDR3 contains 15 residues. CDR1 SGHRS and CDR2 YFSETQ come from the germline V gene. V shed 0 bases and J 4 bases; nucleotides not matched to a gene: 3. The CDR3 bases that were read are TGCGCCAGCAGCTTGGCGGACAGGGAAGGAAACACC. Residues: CASSLADREGNT. In full, the CDR3 is CASSLADREGNTIYF.

This clone was recorded many times. The CDR3 goes on 3 residues after the read ends, and that part is filled in from the germline J gene. The chain uses TRBV30 and TRBJ1-2; unclear D gene. The CDR3 length is 12 residues. Per the germline V gene, CDR1 is GTSNPN and CDR2 is SVGIG (reference sequence). Trimming took 4 bases from V and 3 from J, leaving 9 bases between them. This CDR3 reads CAWNGVDYGYTF. The CDR3 bases that were read are TGTGCCTGGAACGGTGTCGACTATGGC.

The sample holds many counts of this clone. The CDR3 bases that were read are TGTGCCAGCAGACTCCGGACAGAGGAA. This gives the protein CASRLRTEE. In full, the CDR3 reads CASRLRTEEAFF. This chain joins TRBV5-6 and TRBJ1-1, with a weak D call TRBD1 (6 bases). The read is 3 residues too short to cover the CDR3 end, so that end is filled in from the germline J gene. The germline gives CDR1 SGHDT, CDR2 YYEEEE. The CDR3 is 12 amino acids.